These 28 T cell receptor beta chains came from one sample sequenced in a study of tumor-infiltrating lymphocytes in primary liver carcinoma. Synthesis of TCR beta cDNA was carried out from around 540 ng total RNA with a constant-region primer. Libraries of TCR beta came from three nested multiplex PCR rounds with slightly modified ARM-PCR. The two initial PCR rounds, roughly 10 cycles each, used TRBV1-TRBV30 forward and C-beta reverse primers. TCRdb re-called the multiplex PCR reads through MiXCR, storing one row per CDR3 protein. The table lists around 330,000 distinct CDR3 sequences, 65% of them singletons. Unsorted whole blood yielded blood RNA, and germline DNA was extracted as well. Specimen: peripheral blood. All receptors come from a man aged 40-49 years with primary liver carcinoma and hepatitis B virus infection.

Ten or more counts support this clonotype. The V and J genes are TRBV4-2 and TRBJ1-2; D remains ambiguous. V lost 0 bases to trimming and J lost 7 bases, with 3 bases between them. From germline, CDR1 is LGHNA and CDR2 YNFKEQ. This CDR3 contains 11 residues. CDR3 sequence (DNA): TGTGCCAGCAGCCAAGAGGGTGGCTACACCTTC. As protein: CASSQEGGYTF.

This clonotype occurred many times. The gene calls are TRBV6-2 or TRBV6-3 and TRBJ2-7; D unresolved. Trimming took 6 bases from V and 7 from J, leaving 10 bases between them. The CDR3 extends over 11 amino acids. The germline V gene has CDR1 MNHEY and CDR2 SVGEGT. CDR3 nucleotides: TGTGCCAGCAGCTTTCTTTTGGAGCAGTACTTC. This codes for CASSFLLEQYF.

The sample holds a few counts of this clonotype. The CDR3 is CASSPSSRGNIQYF. In DNA form, the CDR3 reads TGTGCCAGCAGCCCCAGCTCCCGCGGAAACATTCAGTACTTC. The J gene is TRBJ2-4, the V gene TRBV7-8, with D unclear. Trimming pared 5 bases from V and 6 bases from J, leaving 14 bases between. The CDR3 consists of 14 residues. Germline lookup yields CDR1 SGHVS and CDR2 FQNEAQ. Drawing the rest from reference TRBV7-8 and TRBJ2-4, the complete variable domain is GAGVSQSPRYKVAKRGQDVALRCDPISGHVSLFWYQQALGQGPEFLTYFQNEAQLDKSGLPSDRFFAERPEGSVSTLKIQRTQQEDSAVYLCASSPSSRGNIQYFGAGTRLSVL.

Concerning this clonotype: An end of the junction does not agree with germline; a read error may underlie this. CDR3 loop: CSARARGVNQPQHF. CDR3 DNA: TGCAGCGCCCGAGCAAGGGGCGTTAATCAGCCCCAGCACTTT. The chain combines TRBV29-1 with TRBJ1-5, with a weak D call TRBD1 (5 bases). This CDR3 is built from 14 residues. The germline gives CDR1 SQVTM, CDR2 ANQGSEA.

Comments on this clonotype: This may stem from a read error, because a much larger clone lies one nucleotide away. The chain employs TRBV6-1 and TRBJ1-5; 8 bases are a match to TRBD1. The CDR3 totals 15 residues. The trim removed 6 bases at V and 9 bases at J, leaving 13 bases unmatched. Germline-derived CDR1 and CDR2 are MNHNS and SASEGT. CDR3 coding DNA: TGTGCCAGCAGCGCGGACAGGGCGAGGGGTCGGCCCCAGCATTTT. Translated: CASSADRARGRPQHF.

In the case of this clonotype: At one end the junction does not follow the germline gene, possibly because of a read error. J is TRBJ1-1 and V is TRBV10-3; D is possibly TRBD1 (5 bases). The CDR3 has 15 residues. The germline gives CDR1 ENHRY, CDR2 SYGVKD. The CDR3 region has the DNA TGTGTCATCAGTGAGGAAGCAGGGACGCGAACTGAAGCTTTCTTT. It codes for CVISEEAGTRTEAFF.

In regard to this clonotype: This could be a read error, since a much larger clone is one nucleotide away. This rearrangement joins TRBV12-3 or TRBV12-4 to TRBJ2-7; 14 nucleotides match TRBD2. The trim removed 6 bases at V and 5 bases at J, leaving 3 bases unmatched. The CDR3 totals 14 residues. The CDR3 DNA sequence: TGTGCCAGCAGCGGGACTAGCGGGAGCCACGAGCAGTACGTC. Protein sequence: CASSGTSGSHEQYV.

As DNA, the CDR3 is TGTGCCAGCAGCCTTACTTTCTCTTCCTACGAGCAGTACTTC. It translates to CASSLTFSSYEQYF. The chain couples TRBV27 to TRBJ2-7; D gene uncertain. CDR3 length equals 14 residues. Germline lookup yields CDR1 MNHEY and CDR2 SMNVEV (reference sequence). V was shortened by 6 bases and J by 1 base, with 13 bases between the two germline ends.

This chain connects TRBV5-4 to TRBJ2-1; 8 bases agree with TRBD1. V lost 5 bases to trimming and J lost 1 base; unmatched junction nucleotides: 5. Germline V lookup: CDR1 SGHNT, CDR2 YYREEE (reference sequence). The length of the CDR3 is 15 residues. The DNA of the CDR3 is TGTGCCAGCAGGGGCGACAGGGGTTCCTACAATGAGCAGTTCTTC. It codes for CASRGDRGSYNEQFF.

This clonotype was counted ten times or more. The rearrangement joins TRBV4-3 to TRBJ2-1, with TRBD1 matching over 10 bases. Looked up from germline, CDR1 is LGHNA and CDR2 is YSLEER. Trimming at V came to 4 bases and at J to 7 bases, leaving 4 bases not matched to a gene. The CDR3 runs 14 residues. The CDR3 sequence is CASSRGQGDNEQFF. CDR3 coding DNA: TGCGCCAGCAGCCGTGGACAGGGGGATAATGAGCAGTTCTTC.

This clonotype was counted many times. This chain links TRBV30 with TRBJ2-7; 8 nucleotides agree with TRBD2. There are 12 residues in the CDR3. Germline trimming cut 4 bases from V and 7 bases from J; bases unmatched to any gene: 6. The germline V gene has CDR1 GTSNPN and CDR2 SVGIG (reference sequence). The CDR3 region has the DNA TGTGCCTGGACCCGGACGGGAGGGGAGCAGTACTTC. This sequence encodes CAWTRTGGEQYF.

Of note for this clonotype: The junction differs from germline at one of its ends, possibly a read error. The V call is TRBV11-3, the J call TRBJ1-2, with 7 nucleotides matching TRBD1. The CDR3 is 14 amino acids. Germline CDR1 and CDR2: SGHNT and YENEEA. The CDR3 DNA is TGTACCAGCAGTCGACAGGGCCGAAACTATGGCTACACCTTC. This gives the protein CTSSRQGRNYGYTF.

The chain couples TRBV24-1 to TRBJ1-2, with unresolved D. V lost 2 bases and J lost 6, with 12 bases in between. CDR1 is KGHDR, CDR2 SFDVKD, per germline. The CDR3 runs 14 residues. The CDR3 coding sequence is TGTGCCACCAGTGATTCCCTTCTGAGGGATGGCTACACCTTC. Amino acids: CATSDSLLRDGYTF.

There are a few counts of this clonotype. One base away lies a much larger clone, so this may be a sequencing read error. The V gene is TRBV6-2 or TRBV6-3, the J gene TRBJ2-6; D is unresolved. The CDR3 is made up of 16 amino acids. CDR1 MNHEY and CDR2 SVGEGT come from the germline V gene. V lost 2 bases and J 2 bases, leaving 10 bases between the germline ends. The CDR3 region has the DNA TGTGCCAGCAGTTACAGGCCTCGGGCTGGGGCCAACGTCCTGACTTTC. Translating gives CASSYRPRAGANVLTF.

Points on this clonotype: A much more abundant neighbour one base away suggests this may be a read error. V usage is TRBV6-1 and J usage is TRBJ1-2; possible D gene TRBD1, 6 bases. V shed 8 bases and J shed 1 base, with 11 bases lying between them. Looked up from germline, CDR1 is MNHNS and CDR2 is SASEGT. The CDR3 length is 13 residues. The CDR3 nucleotides read TGTGCCAGCGGGACAAGGTTTAACTATGGCTACACCTTC. It translates to CASGTRFNYGYTF.

In the case of this clonotype: The junction differs from germline at one of its ends, possibly a read error. The chain joins TRBV5-1 to TRBJ2-7, with 10 bases fitting TRBD1. The germline gives CDR1 SGHRS, CDR2 YFSETQ. The CDR3 length is 15 residues. CDR3 residues: CAISLFPGQGREQYF. CDR3 nucleotide sequence: TGCGCCATCAGCTTGTTCCCGGGACAGGGGAGGGAGCAGTATTTC. The complete variable domain, with remaining parts taken from reference TRBV5-1 and TRBJ2-7, reads KAGVTQTPRYLIKTRGQQVTLSCSPISGHRSVSWYQQTPGQGLQFLFEYFSETQRNKGNFPGRFSGRQFSNSRSEMNVSTLELGDSALYLCAISLFPGQGREQYFGPGTRLTVT.

In regard to this clonotype: The junction departs from the called germline gene at one end, perhaps through a read error. The CDR3 is CANSSATMGETQYF. DNA of the CDR3: TGTGCCAACAGCTCCGCCACCATGGGGGAGACCCAGTACTTC. The chain joins TRBV7-8 to TRBJ2-5; D is ambiguous. Germline V gene data show CDR1 as SGHVS and CDR2 as FQNEAQ. The CDR3 is made up of 14 amino acids.

This clonotype was counted at least ten times. The chain links TRBV6-5 to TRBJ2-2, with 9 positions matching TRBD1. Germline V CDR1 and CDR2: MNHEY, SVGAGI. The CDR3 covers 15 residues. With V trimmed by 2 bases and J by 5 bases, 3 bases remained unmatched. The DNA for the CDR3 is TGTGCCAGCAGTTACGGGACAGGGTGGACCGGGGAGCTGTTTTTT. The encoded protein is CASSYGTGWTGELFF.

The rearrangement links TRBV11-2 to TRBJ2-2; D uncertain. The CDR3 runs 15 residues. Germline lookup yields CDR1 SGHAT and CDR2 FQNNGV. The V gene lost 3 bases and the J gene lost 10 bases, with 18 bases spanning the gap. The CDR3 nucleotides read TGTGCCAGCAGCTTCTTAGCTGGTGGTTCCGAGGAGCTGTTTTTT. This sequence encodes CASSFLAGGSEELFF.

This clonotype came up once. The chain couples TRBV12-3 or TRBV12-4 to TRBJ2-7; 7 bases are shared with TRBD2. Trimming removed 3 bases from V and 13 bases from J; junction bases left unmatched: 12. This CDR3 spans 13 amino acids. The CDR3 region is CASSFRGRWVHYF. The CDR3, as DNA: TGTGCCAGCAGTTTCCGCGGGAGATGGGTGCATTACTTC.

This clonotype came up a few times. An end of the junction differs from the germline gene, which may be a read error. The V call is TRBV7-9, the J call TRBJ1-1, with D uncertain. The CDR3 spans 14 residues. Germline CDR1 reads SEHNR; CDR2 reads FQNEAQ (reference sequence). CDR3 nucleotide sequence: TGTGCTAGCAGCTTAGGAGTGGAAGTGATTGAAGCTTTCTTT. Amino acid sequence: CASSLGVEVIEAFF.

For this clonotype: This could be a read error, since a much larger clone is one nucleotide away. V is TRBV6-5 and J is TRBJ1-4; D ambiguous. Germline assignment: CDR1 MNHEY and CDR2 SVGAGI. The germline V and J ends were trimmed by 2 bases and 8 bases, with 12 bases remaining between them. This CDR3 has 14 amino acids. The CDR3 is CASSYQIGGEKLFF. CDR3 sequence (DNA): TGTGCCAGCAGTTACCAGATAGGCGGGGAAAAACTGTTTTTT.

In regard to this clonotype: One base away lies a much larger clone, so this may be a sequencing read error. The V gene is TRBV5-1, the J gene TRBJ2-5; 8 bases align to TRBD1. Germline V gene sequence: CDR1 SGHRS, CDR2 YFSETQ. The CDR3 consists of 14 residues. Trimming removed 9 bases from V and 7 bases from J; junction bases left unmatched: 14. The CDR3 here is CATREGQGFGTQYF. The CDR3 DNA is TGCGCCACCAGGGAAGGACAGGGATTCGGGACCCAGTACTTC.

A word on this clonotype: The junction and the germline gene differ at one end; a read error may be behind it. The genes are TRBV10-3 and TRBJ2-1; 9 nucleotides match TRBD2. In germline, CDR1 is ENHRY, CDR2 SYGVKD. This CDR3 comprises 15 residues. In nucleotides, the CDR3 is TGTGCCACCCGGGCCGATAGCGGGAGCCACAATGGGCAGTTCTTC. This encodes CATRADSGSHNGQFF.

This clonotype was picked up a small number of times. The V call is TRBV10-3, the J call TRBJ1-2, with 12 bases lining up with TRBD1. Germline lookup yields CDR1 ENHRY and CDR2 SYGVKD. Unmatched junction bases numbered 7, after V lost 9 bases and J lost 8 bases. The CDR3 is 13 amino acids. The CDR3 protein is CAIPGQGATGYTF. The CDR3 DNA reads TGTGCCATTCCGGGACAGGGGGCGACCGGCTACACCTTC.

Notes on this clonotype: An end of the junction differs from the germline gene, which may be a read error. The rearrangement joins TRBV11-1 to TRBJ2-7; no reliable D call. Germline V gene sequence: CDR1 SGHAT, CDR2 FQDESV (reference sequence). The CDR3 sequence is 13 residues long. CDR3 DNA: TGTGCCAGCAGGGGGATGCGATCCTATGAGCAGCACTTC. Residues: CASRGMRSYEQHF.

As regards this clonotype: It is likely a read error, because the conserved phenylalanine at the end of the CDR3 is missing. V usage is TRBV6-6 and J usage is TRBJ2-2, with a tentative D call TRBD2 (5 bases). The CDR3 runs 13 residues. Germline CDR1 is MNHNY and CDR2 is SVGAGI (reference sequence). CDR3 protein: CASAQFMTGELFY. The CDR3 region has the DNA TGTGCCAGCGCCCAATTCATGACCGGGGAACTGTTTTAT.

This clonotype was recorded at least ten times. The chain uses TRBV12-3 or TRBV12-4 and TRBJ2-1, with 11 positions matching TRBD2. Losses at the gene ends were 1 base for V and 9 bases for J; bases not matched to a gene: 5. This CDR3 is built from 15 residues. The CDR3 coding sequence is TGTGCCAGCAGTTTAGGACTAGCGGGACTTGGTGAGCAGTTCTTC. Translating it yields CASSLGLAGLGEQFF.